This passage covers 25 T cell receptor beta chains from one sample sequenced in a study of T cells in Graves' hyperthyroidism and ophthalmopathy (dated by TCRdb to about 2019). Receptors were amplified or captured by multiplex PCR. Sequencing used an Illumina HiSeq 2000. The TCR beta CDR3 regions were amplified from RNA transcripts. The first round of RT-PCR for the TCR CDR3 was performed with the HTBI primer set and the Qiagen OneStep RT-PCR kit. TCRdb itself trimmed the public reads at Q25 with fastp, ran MiXCR and retained productive beta chains. Merged by CDR3 protein, the rows form single entries marked with the most common genes and DNA. The sample includes 530,000 or so distinct CDR3 sequences, with under 20% observed a single time. The ten most abundant clones make up approximately 18% of the sample. Sequenced input: blood. The source is a woman aged 18-29 years with Graves' ophthalmopathy.

The rearrangement links TRBV6-1 to TRBJ2-5; D may correspond to TRBD1 or TRBD2 (5 bases each). The CDR3 has 16 amino acids. V lost 6 bases to trimming and J lost 0 bases, with 17 bases between them. Germline CDR1 reads MNHNS; CDR2 reads SASEGT. This CDR3 reads CASRGTNGSNQETQYF. In DNA, the CDR3 is TGTGCCAGCAGGGGGACGAACGGCTCGAACCAAGAGACCCAGTACTTC.

The V gene is TRBV5-4, the J gene TRBJ2-1; 10 bases match TRBD2. Germline CDR1 reads SGHNT; CDR2 reads YYREEE (reference sequence). The CDR3 runs 16 residues. V shed 3 bases, J shed 8 bases, and the junction held 11 bases outside the gene matches. The CDR3 reads CASSSPSGREVDEQFF. Written as DNA, the CDR3 is TGTGCCAGCAGCTCCCCAAGCGGGAGGGAGGTTGATGAGCAGTTCTTC.

This clonotype was seen at least ten times. The chain has TRBV3-1 and TRBJ2-2; the D gene is possibly TRBD2 (5 bases). This CDR3 region has 16 residues. The germline V and J ends were trimmed by 0 bases and 2 bases, with 10 bases remaining between them. Germline V lookup: CDR1 LGHDT, CDR2 YNNKEL (reference sequence). The CDR3 DNA sequence: TGTGCCAGCAGCCAAGATAGCGTCCTAAACACCGGGGAGCTGTTTTTT. It is translated as CASSQDSVLNTGELFF.

In its sample, this clonotype was seen many times. The gene calls are TRBV28 and TRBJ1-5, with D hard to call. The CDR3 covers 15 residues. Germline V gene lookup returns CDR1 MDHEN and CDR2 SYDVKM. V lost 3 bases and J lost 5, with 14 bases in between. The DNA of the CDR3 is TGTGCCAGCAGTTTTCGGCGCGGGAGAGATCAGCCCCAGCATTTT. The encoded protein is CASSFRRGRDQPQHF.

This clonotype was observed a few times. The chain recombines TRBV20-1 with TRBJ2-1; D is ambiguous. The CDR3 contains 14 residues. The germline V gene encodes CDR1 DFQATT and CDR2 SNEGSKA (reference sequence). V lost 3 bases to trimming and J lost 9 bases, with 18 bases between them. The CDR3 spells CSARIQGLQSEQFF. The CDR3 DNA is TGCAGTGCTAGGATTCAAGGATTGCAGAGTGAGCAGTTCTTC.

The V gene is TRBV20-1, the J gene TRBJ1-5; D may be TRBD1 (6 bases). CDR1 is DFQATT and CDR2 is SNEGSKA in the germline V gene (reference sequence). V gave up 6 bases and J gave up 3 bases, with 15 bases separating them. The CDR3 has 14 amino acids. CDR3 in amino acids: CSASRDTHNQPQHF. The DNA for the CDR3 is TGCAGTGCGAGTCGGGACACCCACAATCAGCCCCAGCATTTT.

This clonotype has just a few counts. The rearrangement uses TRBV5-6 and TRBJ2-5; TRBD2 matches 8 bases. V shed 2 bases, J shed 5 bases, and the junction held 14 bases outside the gene matches. The germline V gene has CDR1 SGHDT and CDR2 YYEEEE. CDR3 size: 17 residues. CDR3 DNA sequence: TGTGCCAGCAGCTTCTGGGGTATCGGGAGGGCCAGGGAGACCCAGTACTTC. Translating gives CASSFWGIGRARETQYF. Variable domain in full (rest from reference TRBV5-6 and TRBJ2-5): DAGVTQSPTHLIKTRGQQVTLRCSPKSGHDTVSWYQQALGQGPQFIFQYYEEEERQRGNFPDRFSGHQFPNYSSELNVNALLLGDSALYLCASSFWGIGRARETQYFGPGTRLLVL.

This clonotype was detected many times. The genes are TRBV11-2 and TRBJ2-7, with 9 bases aligning to TRBD2. With V trimmed by 4 bases and J by 0 bases, 4 bases remained unmatched. The V gene's germline CDR1 is SGHAT and CDR2 FQNNGV. The CDR3 is 15 amino acids. CDR3 in amino acids: CASSSAGGGSYEQYF. The CDR3 nucleotides are TGTGCCAGCAGCTCAGCGGGGGGCGGCTCCTACGAGCAGTACTTC.

This clonotype was detected only a few times. The chain couples TRBV5-8 to TRBJ1-1; D call uncertain. CDR3 length: 14 residues. Germline V gives CDR1 SGHTS, CDR2 YDEGEE. V lost 4 bases and J lost 0, with 10 bases in between. In nucleotides, the CDR3 is TGTGCCAGCAGCCCCTATAAACTGAACACTGAAGCTTTCTTT. This codes for CASSPYKLNTEAFF. Combining the CDR3 with reference TRBV5-8 and TRBJ1-1 gives the whole variable domain EAGVTQSPTHLIKTRGQQATLRCSPISGHTSVYWYQQALGLGLQFLLWYDEGEERNRGNFPPRFSGRQFPNYSSELNVNALELEDSALYLCASSPYKLNTEAFFGQGTRLTVV.

At least ten counts were recorded for this clonotype. This chain uses TRBV28 with TRBJ1-6; tentatively, D is TRBD1 (5 bases). Trimming removed 4 bases at V and 7 bases at J, with 17 bases between. This CDR3 contains 16 residues. The germline V gene encodes CDR1 MDHEN and CDR2 SYDVKM. The CDR3 sequence is CASSSPSGHGNSPLHF. The CDR3 DNA is TGTGCCAGCAGTTCCCCCTCTGGACATGGAAATTCACCCCTCCACTTT.

The rearrangement links TRBV7-2 to TRBJ1-3, with TRBD1 as a possible D gene (6 bases). The CDR3 has 12 residues. Between the trimmed V and J ends, which lost 4 bases and 11 bases, there was a span of 12 bases. Germline-derived CDR1 and CDR2 are SGHTA and FQGNSA. The DNA of the CDR3 is TGTGCCAGCAGCTCGACAGGACGCGCCATATATTTT. This codes for CASSSTGRAIYF.

V is TRBV5-6 and J is TRBJ1-4; 7 bases line up with TRBD1. With V trimmed by 5 bases and J by 7 bases, 8 bases remained unmatched. Germline V gene lookup returns CDR1 SGHDT and CDR2 YYEEEE. The CDR3 is made up of 14 amino acids. CDR3 protein: CASSSDREGEKLFF. The CDR3 region has the DNA TGTGCCAGCAGTTCTGACAGGGAGGGTGAAAAACTGTTTTTT.

CDR3 sequence (DNA): TGTGCGGTGGCGGGAGTCCTTTACAATGAGCAGTTCTTC. This encodes CAVAGVLYNEQFF. The chain recombines TRBV6-2 or TRBV6-3 with TRBJ2-1; 7 bases are shared with TRBD2. There are 13 residues in the CDR3. From germline, CDR1 is MNHEY and CDR2 SVGEGT.

This rearrangement joins TRBV7-2 to TRBJ1-2; 8 bases are shared with TRBD1. The CDR3 runs 17 residues. Germline values: CDR1 SGHTA, CDR2 FQGNSA. V shed 1 base, J shed 7 bases, and the junction held 14 bases outside the gene matches. The DNA for the CDR3 is TGTGCCAGCAGCTTAGTTGGGACAGGAACCCAGATAGGTGGCTACACCTTC. It is translated as CASSLVGTGTQIGGYTF.

The rearrangement joins TRBV20-1 to TRBJ1-1; D remains unclear. Trimming removed 0 bases from V and 1 base from J, with 6 bases in between. CDR1 is DFQATT, CDR2 SNEGSKA, per germline (reference sequence). CDR3 length: 13 amino acids. CDR3 residues: CSARDQSNTEAFF. The CDR3 DNA reads as TGCAGTGCTAGAGATCAATCGAACACTGAAGCTTTCTTT.

This clonotype occurred a few times. The chain recombines TRBV9 with TRBJ2-5; D gene uncertain. Germline assignment: CDR1 SGDLS and CDR2 YYNGEE. Between the trimmed V and J ends, which lost 5 bases and 0 bases, there was a span of 8 bases. The CDR3 runs 13 residues. The CDR3 DNA reads as TGTGCCAGCAGTGGGCCGAACCAAGAGACCCAGTACTTC. The encoded protein is CASSGPNQETQYF. Looking up the rest from reference TRBV9 and TRBJ2-5 gives the full variable domain: DSGVTQTPKHLITATGQRVTLRCSPRSGDLSVYWYQQSLDQGLQFLIQYYNGEERAKGNILERFSAQQFPDLHSELNLSSLELGDSALYFCASSGPNQETQYFGPGTRLLVL.

This clonotype was counted between two and nine times. The CDR3 region has the DNA TGTGCCAGCAGTTACTCGGCAAGCTACACTGAAGCTTTCTTT. Translated: CASSYSASYTEAFF. This chain connects TRBV6-6 to TRBJ1-1; D gene uncertain. The CDR3 totals 14 residues. Germline V gene data show CDR1 as MNHNY and CDR2 as SVGAGI (reference sequence). The germline V and J ends were trimmed by 0 bases and 3 bases, with 8 bases remaining between them.

This clonotype was detected many times. The rearrangement joins TRBV28 to TRBJ1-2; D gene uncertain. The CDR3 loop spans 14 amino acids. Germline V gives CDR1 MDHEN, CDR2 SYDVKM. V shed 8 bases and J shed 3 bases, with 16 bases lying between them. DNA of the CDR3: TGTGCCAGCGCCCTATCCCGGTTCTACTATGGCTACACCTTC. Protein product: CASALSRFYYGYTF.

This clonotype occurred a few times. The chain recombines TRBV19 with TRBJ2-1; D possibly corresponds to TRBD1 (6 bases). The CDR3 contains 15 residues. V was shortened by 3 bases and J by 4 bases, with 13 bases between the two germline ends. The germline V gene has CDR1 LNHDA and CDR2 SQIVND (reference sequence). In nucleotides, the CDR3 is TGTGCCAGTAGTATTAGGACAGAAGTATACAATGAGCAGTTCTTC. As protein: CASSIRTEVYNEQFF.

The chain links TRBV25-1 to TRBJ2-3, with 13 bases matching TRBD2. The CDR3 consists of 15 residues. Germline V gene sequence: CDR1 MGHDK, CDR2 SYGVNS. V lost 8 bases and J lost 7; bases outside the gene matches: 9. The CDR3 reads CASASTSGRTNTQYF. CDR3 DNA sequence: TGTGCCAGCGCCTCGACTAGCGGGAGGACGAATACGCAGTATTTT.

There are many counts of this clonotype. This chain uses TRBV28 with TRBJ1-2; D uncertain. Trimming stripped 6 bases from V and 0 bases from J, with 14 bases between. Germline V CDR1 and CDR2: MDHEN, SYDVKM. The length of the CDR3 is 15 residues. Here the CDR3 DNA reads TGTGCCAGCAGGAGTTACAGCGCCGCTAACTATGGCTACACCTTC. This codes for CASRSYSAANYGYTF.

This rearrangement joins TRBV4-1 to TRBJ2-7, with D perhaps matching TRBD2 (6 bases). V lost 1 base and J 3 bases, leaving 16 bases between the germline ends. Germline V gene lookup returns CDR1 MGHRA and CDR2 YSYEKL. The CDR3 has 16 residues. DNA of the CDR3: TGCGCCAGCAGCCAAGGTCCCGGGACTCGAAACTACGAGCAGTACTTC. It specifies CASSQGPGTRNYEQYF.

This clonotype was detected many times. This chain uses TRBV11-2 with TRBJ1-2; D is possibly TRBD1 (6 bases). Trimming cost V 7 bases and J 6 bases, with 15 bases left between them. CDR3 length equals 13 residues. Germline V gene sequence: CDR1 SGHAT, CDR2 FQNNGV. CDR3 nucleotides: TGTGCCAGCACCCTAATGACAGGTGATGGCTACACCTTC. Translated: CASTLMTGDGYTF.

This clonotype was recorded many times. The chain combines TRBV6-1 with TRBJ1-2; TRBD1 matches at 8 bases. J was trimmed by 4 bases and V by 4 bases; bases with no gene match: 8. Germline CDR1 and CDR2: MNHNS and SASEGT. This CDR3 comprises 15 residues. This CDR3 reads CASSAWGQEGYGYTF. CDR3 nucleotides: TGTGCCAGCAGTGCCTGGGGACAGGAGGGCTATGGCTACACCTTC.

This clonotype was observed at least ten times. The J gene is TRBJ2-3, the V gene TRBV7-9; the D gene is possibly TRBD1 (6 bases). CDR3 length: 15 amino acids. Germline V CDR1 and CDR2: SEHNR, FQNEAQ (reference sequence). The germline V and J ends were trimmed by 5 bases and 5 bases, with 17 bases remaining between them. The CDR3 spells CASSPTGSWGDTQYF. The CDR3, as DNA: TGTGCCAGCAGCCCAACAGGGAGTTGGGGAGATACGCAGTATTTT. The variable domain in full, completed from reference TRBV7-9 and TRBJ2-3, reads DTGVSQNPRHKITKRGQNVTFRCDPISEHNRLYWYRQTLGQGPEFLTYFQNEAQLEKSRLLSDRFSAERPKGSFSTLEIQRTEQGDSAMYLCASSPTGSWGDTQYFGPGTRLTVL.